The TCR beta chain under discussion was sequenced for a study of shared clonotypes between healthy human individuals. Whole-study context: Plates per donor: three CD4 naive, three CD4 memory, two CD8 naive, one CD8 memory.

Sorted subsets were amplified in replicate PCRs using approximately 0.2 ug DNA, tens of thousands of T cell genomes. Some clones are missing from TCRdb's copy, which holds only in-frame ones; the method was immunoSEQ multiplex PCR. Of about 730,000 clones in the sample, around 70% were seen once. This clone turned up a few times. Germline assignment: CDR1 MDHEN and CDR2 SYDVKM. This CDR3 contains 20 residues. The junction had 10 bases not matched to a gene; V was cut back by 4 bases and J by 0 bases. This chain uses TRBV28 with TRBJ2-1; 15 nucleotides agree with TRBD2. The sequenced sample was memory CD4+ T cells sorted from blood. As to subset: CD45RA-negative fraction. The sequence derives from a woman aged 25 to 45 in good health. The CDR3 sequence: CASSSTGTSGRSYSYNEQFF. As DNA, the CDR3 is TGTGCCAGCAGTTCAACCGGGACTAGCGGGAGGTCCTACTCCTACAATGAGCAGTTCTTC.